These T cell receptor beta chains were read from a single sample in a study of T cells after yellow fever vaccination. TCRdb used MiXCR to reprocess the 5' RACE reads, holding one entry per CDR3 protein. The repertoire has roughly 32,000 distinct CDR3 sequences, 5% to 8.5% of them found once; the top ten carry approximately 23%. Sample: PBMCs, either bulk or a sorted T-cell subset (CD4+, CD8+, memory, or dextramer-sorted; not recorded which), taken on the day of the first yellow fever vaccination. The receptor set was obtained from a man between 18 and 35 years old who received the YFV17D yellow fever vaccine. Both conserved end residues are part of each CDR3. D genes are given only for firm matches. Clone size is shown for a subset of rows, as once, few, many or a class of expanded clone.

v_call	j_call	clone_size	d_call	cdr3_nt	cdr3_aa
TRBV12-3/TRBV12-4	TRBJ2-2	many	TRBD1	TGTGCCAGCAGCCTAGGGGGCCGCACCGGGGAGCTGTTTTTT	CASSLGGRTGELFF
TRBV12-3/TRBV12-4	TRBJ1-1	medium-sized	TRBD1	TGTGCCAGCACCAGGCCCGGACAGGGTGAAAATGAAGCTTTCTTT	CASTRPGQGENEAFF
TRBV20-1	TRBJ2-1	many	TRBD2	TGCAGTGCTAGAGGGGTTAGCGGGATTGAGCAGTTCTTC	CSARGVSGIEQFF
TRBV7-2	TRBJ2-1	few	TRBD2	TGTGCCAGCGCTTCGGGGGGGGCGGCGTACAATGAGCAGTTCTTC	CASASGGAAYNEQFF
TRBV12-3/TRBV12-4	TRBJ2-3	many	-	TGTGCCAGCAGTTTTCAGCTGGGGGGAGATACGCAGTATTTT	CASSFQLGGDTQYF
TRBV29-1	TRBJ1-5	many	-	TGCAGCGTCGCGGTCCACCCCCCACACACCGGTCAGCCCCAGCATTTT	CSVAVHPPHTGQPQHF
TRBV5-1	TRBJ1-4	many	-	TGCGCCAGCAGCTCTGGGCGCCCGGAAGAAAAACTGTTTTTT	CASSSGRPEEKLFF
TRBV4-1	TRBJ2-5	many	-	TGCGCCAGCAGCCAAGATCCCCTGATACAAGAGACCCAGTACTTC	CASSQDPLIQETQYF
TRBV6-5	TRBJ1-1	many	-	TGTGCCAGCAGTCACTCCCGAGGTCTGAGTACTGAAGCTTTCTTT	CASSHSRGLSTEAFF
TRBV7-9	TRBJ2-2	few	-	TGTGCCAGCAGCTCCGGGATCACTAACACCGGGGAGCTGTTTTTT	CASSSGITNTGELFF
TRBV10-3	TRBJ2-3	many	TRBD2	TGTGCCATCAGTGGGCTAGCGGGGGTCACAGATACGCAGTATTTT	CAISGLAGVTDTQYF
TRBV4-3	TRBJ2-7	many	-	TGCGCCAGCAGCCAACGTACAGGCCGACCTTCCTACGAGCAGTACTTC	CASSQRTGRPSYEQYF
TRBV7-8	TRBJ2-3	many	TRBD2	TGTGCCAGCAGCCCCCAGCGGGGGGGCCGTGATACGCAGTATTTT	CASSPQRGGRDTQYF
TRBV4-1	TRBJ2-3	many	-	TGCGCCAGCAGCCAGGGCGGGGCTGGTGATACGCAGTATTTT	CASSQGGAGDTQYF
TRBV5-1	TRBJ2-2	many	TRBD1	TGCGCCAGCAGCTTGACCGGGACAGCAGGACTGGGGGAGCTGTTTTTT	CASSLTGTAGLGELFF
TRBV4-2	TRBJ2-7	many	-	TGTGCCAGCAGCCAAGCTGCTTCGAGGTCTCACGAGCAGTACTTC	CASSQAASRSHEQYF
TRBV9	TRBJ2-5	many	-	TGTGCCAGCAGCGTCCGGGTAGGAGGGGGGCAAGAGACCCAGTACTTC	CASSVRVGGGQETQYF
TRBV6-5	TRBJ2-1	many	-	TGTGCCAGCAGTTACAGCCGACTTGGGGGCAATGAGCAGTTCTTC	CASSYSRLGGNEQFF
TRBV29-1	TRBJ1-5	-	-	TGCAGCGTTGGATCGAACGATCAGCCCCAGCATTTT	CSVGSNDQPQHF
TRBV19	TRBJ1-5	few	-	TGTGCCAGTAGTATCGGAAACAATCAGCCCCAGCATTTT	CASSIGNNQPQHF
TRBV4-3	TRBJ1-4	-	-	TGCGCCAGCAGCCAAGAGACCCGTGGACAGTCAAATGAAAAACTGTTTTTT	CASSQETRGQSNEKLFF
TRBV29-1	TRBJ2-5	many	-	TGCAGCGCCCTGACAGAGAAAGAGACCCAGTACTTC	CSALTEKETQYF
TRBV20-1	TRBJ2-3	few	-	TGCAGTGCTAGACAAGCCAGCACAGATACGCAGTATTTT	CSARQASTDTQYF
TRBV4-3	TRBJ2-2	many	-	TGCGCCAGCAGGGACTACACCGGGGAGCTGTTTTTT	CASRDYTGELFF
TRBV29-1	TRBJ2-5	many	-	TGCAGCGTTGAGTCCGGTAGGGGGTACCAAGAGACCCAGTACTTC	CSVESGRGYQETQYF
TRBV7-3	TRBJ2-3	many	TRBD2	TGTGCCAGCAGCCCCCGGGGGGGCTCCAACACAGATACGCAGTATTTT	CASSPRGGSNTDTQYF
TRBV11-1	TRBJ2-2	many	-	TGTGCCAGCAGCTTATACGAAACCGGGGAGCTGTTTTTT	CASSLYETGELFF
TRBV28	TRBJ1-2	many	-	TGTGCCAGCAGTCCGGGGGCTAACTATGGCTACACCTTC	CASSPGANYGYTF